This entry lists 18 T cell receptor beta chains sequenced from one sample in a study of cytomegalovirus exposure and HLA in healthy donors. The PCR made use of 60 Vbeta and 13 Jbeta primers. Clones were sequenced by immunoSEQ multiplex PCR, and TCRdb holds only the in-frame ones, with some missing. The sample lists about 100,000 clones; roughly 76% were seen once. Specimen: PBMCs. The source is a man aged 35 to 55 in good health and CMV-seronegative.

The chain has TRBV11-3 and TRBJ2-2, with 13 positions matching TRBD2. Per germline, CDR1 SGHNT and CDR2 YENEEA. The ends lost 4 bases at V and 7 bases at J; junction bases unmatched: 0. The CDR3 runs 14 residues. The CDR3 protein is CASSWTSGGGELFF. CDR3 coding DNA: TGTGCCAGCAGCTGGACTAGCGGGGGCGGGGAGCTGTTTTTT.

CDR3 in DNA: TGCAGCGTTGTTGGTACTCCGGGACAGAACACAGATACGCAGTATTTT. It yields the protein CSVVGTPGQNTDTQYF. J is TRBJ2-3 and V is TRBV29-1; 7 bases are shared with TRBD1. Trimming cost V 4 bases and J 2 bases; bases outside gene matches: 12. In germline, CDR1 is SQVTM, CDR2 ANQGSEA. The CDR3 contains 16 residues.

The V gene is TRBV7-9, the J gene TRBJ2-5; TRBD1 is a possible D gene (6 bases). CDR3 length: 13 residues. Germline V gene lookup returns CDR1 SEHNR and CDR2 FQNEAQ (reference sequence). The ends were cut back, 5 bases at V and 8 bases at J, with 15 bases in the middle. CDR3: CASSPPDSPTQYF. As DNA, the CDR3 is TGTGCCAGCAGCCCACCGGACAGCCCCACCCAGTACTTC.

This rearrangement joins TRBV5-6 to TRBJ2-5, with D maybe TRBD1 (8 bases). The CDR3 loop spans 14 amino acids. The V and J ends lost 5 bases and 5 bases respectively, with 16 bases between them. Germline loops: CDR1 SGHDT, CDR2 YYEEEE. The CDR3 loop is CASRETGEGETQYF. CDR3 nucleotides: TGTGCCAGCAGGGAGACAGGGGAGGGTGAGACCCAGTACTTC.

The chain carries TRBV5-1 and TRBJ1-6; tentatively, D is TRBD1 (5 bases). The V and J ends lost 1 base and 7 bases respectively, with 9 bases between them. The CDR3 contains 14 residues. Looked up from germline, CDR1 is SGHRS and CDR2 is YFSETQ. CDR3 region: CASSLSGLNSPLHF. CDR3 in DNA: TGCGCCAGCAGCTTGTCAGGGCTCAATTCACCCCTCCACTTT.

The rearrangement links TRBV5-4 to TRBJ2-3; 11 bases map to TRBD2. This CDR3 is 17 amino acids long. The J segment lost 2 bases and the V segment lost 2 bases, leaving 7 bases of the junction unmatched. Germline V CDR1 and CDR2: SGHNT, YYREEE (reference sequence). Here the CDR3 DNA reads TGTGCCAGCAGCTTTCCGGGACTAGCGGAGATCACAGATACGCAGTATTTT. Translated: CASSFPGLAEITDTQYF.

J is TRBJ2-7 and V is TRBV5-8, with 7 bases identical to TRBD1. V shed 4 bases and J 5 bases; nucleotides not matched to a gene: 9. The germline V gene has CDR1 SGHTS and CDR2 YDEGEE. CDR3 size: 14 residues. In DNA form, the CDR3 reads TGTGCCAGCAGCGACCAGGGGGACAATAACGAGCAGTACTTC. It encodes CASSDQGDNNEQYF.

This sequence joins TRBV27 and TRBJ2-2, with unresolved D. Per the germline V gene, CDR1 is MNHEY and CDR2 is SMNVEV (reference sequence). The CDR3 totals 13 residues. Trimming pared 6 bases from V and 6 bases from J, leaving 11 bases between. The CDR3 loop reads CASSFNSPGELFF. CDR3 nucleotides: TGTGCCAGCAGCTTTAACAGCCCCGGGGAGCTGTTTTTT.

This clone showed up just a few times. This chain connects TRBV6-5 to TRBJ2-7; D unclear. CDR3 length: 12 amino acids. Trimming took off 1 base at V and 6 bases at J, with 7 bases between the two ends. Germline lookup yields CDR1 MNHEY and CDR2 SVGAGI. The CDR3, as DNA: TGTGCCAGCAGTTACTACGGCGGCGAGCAGTACTTC. Translation gives CASSYYGGEQYF.

The genes are TRBV28 and TRBJ2-5, with D hard to call. In germline, CDR1 is MDHEN, CDR2 SYDVKM. CDR3 length: 14 amino acids. Trimming took off 3 bases at V and 4 bases at J, with 12 bases between the two ends. CDR3: CASSLASNGETQYF. The CDR3 region has the DNA TGTGCCAGCAGTTTGGCCTCAAATGGAGAGACCCAGTACTTC.

This chain uses TRBV5-1 with TRBJ1-1; TRBD1 matches 11 bases. Trimming took 4 bases from V and 4 from J; bases not matched to a gene: 9. This CDR3 is built from 16 residues. From germline, CDR1 is SGHRS and CDR2 YFSETQ. The CDR3 reads CASSGRTGGLRTEAFF. The CDR3 bases are TGCGCCAGCAGCGGACGGACAGGGGGCCTTCGCACTGAAGCTTTCTTT.

This chain links TRBV21-1 with TRBJ2-7; the D call in the table, TRBD2, was not verified against the DNA. TRBV21-1 is noted as a pseudogene. The CDR3 is 17 residues long. The CDR3 DNA is TGTGCCAGCAGCAAAGTCATCGCTAACCCGAGCTCCTACGAGCAGTACTTC. This gives the protein CASSKVIANPSSYEQYF.

The V gene is TRBV2, the J gene TRBJ2-7, with TRBD1 as a possible D gene (6 bases). Trimming took 11 bases from V and 5 from J, leaving 19 bases between them. This CDR3 region has 13 residues. Germline CDR1 reads SNHLY; CDR2 reads FYNNEI. The CDR3 reads CAGGSMGAHEQYF. As DNA, the CDR3 is TGTGCCGGTGGAAGCATGGGGGCCCACGAGCAGTACTTC.

This chain links TRBV27 with TRBJ2-3, with D unresolved. This CDR3 region has 11 residues. Looked up from germline, CDR1 is MNHEY and CDR2 is SMNVEV (reference sequence). The ends were cut back, 6 bases at V and 9 bases at J, with 10 bases in the middle. This CDR3 reads CASSQLSTQYF. As DNA, the CDR3 is TGTGCCAGCAGCCAACTAAGCACGCAGTATTTT.

V gene TRBV7-7 combines with J gene TRBJ2-5; D perhaps matches TRBD2 (6 bases). The CDR3 runs 14 residues. The V end was cut by 5 bases, the J end by 2 bases, with 12 bases between. The V gene's germline CDR1 is SSHAT and CDR2 FNYEAQ (reference sequence). The CDR3 nucleotides are TGTGCCAGCAGCGCGATGGGGGGTCAAGAGACCCAGTACTTC. Translating gives CASSAMGGQETQYF.

This clone has just one count. This chain uses TRBV6-5 with TRBJ1-6; TRBD1 aligns across 7 bases. From germline, CDR1 is MNHEY and CDR2 SVGAGI. V gave up 5 bases and J gave up 1 base; unmatched junction bases: 2. CDR3 size: 15 residues. The CDR3 DNA follows: TGTGCCAGCAGTCCGACAGGGTCCTATAATTCACCCCTCCACTTT. This translates into CASSPTGSYNSPLHF.

The chain is built from TRBV5-1 and TRBJ2-7; D not resolved. The CDR3 extends over 19 amino acids. The germline V gene has CDR1 SGHRS and CDR2 YFSETQ. The germline V and J ends were trimmed by 0 bases and 2 bases, with 24 bases remaining between them. The CDR3 coding sequence is TGCGCCAGCAGCTTGGTGCTTTCGGTAGGTCGCCTCGGAGCCTACGAGCAGTACTTC. Amino acid sequence: CASSLVLSVGRLGAYEQYF.

The rearrangement joins TRBV25-1 to TRBJ2-3, with 7 nucleotides matching TRBD1. The ends lost 3 bases at V and 1 base at J; junction bases unmatched: 7. The CDR3 is made up of 16 amino acids. Germline V gives CDR1 MGHDK, CDR2 SYGVNS. CDR3 sequence: CASSDRTGWRTDTQYF. The CDR3 DNA reads as TGTGCCAGCAGTGATCGGACAGGCTGGCGCACAGATACGCAGTATTTT.